Detailed here is one T cell receptor beta chain. Using immunoSEQ multiplex PCR, the repertoire was profiled, and TCRdb retains in-frame clones only, with some absent. The data contain 220,000 or so clones, around four fifths of them singletons. The sample comes from a study of blood T cell repertoires in COVID-19. Across the whole study: Material from acute and convalescent COVID-19 was sourced from the United States, Italy and Spain.

This clonotype was sampled from a woman aged 60-75 years who had recovered from COVID-19. Sequenced sample: peripheral blood.

The CDR3 loop is CASSQGAGEDTQYF. The CDR3 DNA reads TGTGCCAGCAGCCAAGGAGCGGGGGAAGATACGCAGTATTTT. V gene TRBV3-1 (or the pseudogene TRBV3-2) combines with J gene TRBJ2-3; the match to TRBD2 covers 8 bases. Germline-derived CDR1 and CDR2 are LGHDT and YNNKEL (reference sequence). The CDR3 loop spans 14 amino acids. Trimming took 1 base from V and 5 from J; bases not matched to a gene: 2.